The rows below give T cell receptor beta chains drawn from one sample of a study of CD8 T cells in ankylosing spondylitis. TCRdb reprocessed the 5' RACE reads via MiXCR and lists one record per CDR3 protein. Of about 150,000 distinct CDR3 sequences listed, around two fifths are singletons. The sample was synovial fluid, either unsorted or a sorted T cell fraction (not recorded which). Receptor source: a male donor with ankylosing spondylitis. Each CDR3 is given with its conserved first and last residue. Fields, in order: V gene, D gene, clone size, J gene, CDR3 protein, CDR3 DNA. The D gene is left open where the match is weak. Clone size appears in some rows only: once, few, many, or a class for an expanded clone.

TRBV27	.	.	TRBJ2-3	CASSPLIEGADTQYF	TGTGCCAGCAGTCCCCTAATAGAGGGCGCAGATACGCAGTATTTT
TRBV19	.	.	TRBJ1-6	CASSPRMNSPLHF	TGTGCCAGTAGTCCCCGCATGAATTCACCCCTCCACTTT
TRBV9	.	few	TRBJ2-2	CASSDPGLETGELFF	TGTGCCAGCAGTGACCCGGGACTCGAGACCGGGGAGCTGTTTTTT
TRBV7-2	.	few	TRBJ2-5	CASESLPGVLQETQYF	TGTGCCAGTGAGTCGCTGCCCGGGGTGCTCCAAGAGACCCAGTACTTC
TRBV10-3	TRBD2	few	TRBJ2-7	CAISESLAGVYEQYF	TGTGCCATCAGTGAGTCGCTAGCGGGAGTCTACGAGCAGTACTTC
TRBV5-5	.	.	TRBJ1-2	CASSLVKGDYYGYTF	TGTGCCAGCAGCTTGGTAAAGGGGGACTACTATGGCTACACCTTC
TRBV20-1	TRBD2	.	TRBJ2-7	CSARVDRREIYEQYF	TGCAGTGCTAGAGTGGATCGGCGGGAGATCTACGAGCAGTACTTC
TRBV3-1	.	.	TRBJ1-2	CASSRMRGNYGYTF	TGTGCCAGCAGCCGCATGAGGGGGAACTATGGCTACACCTTC
TRBV7-2	TRBD2	.	TRBJ2-7	CASSSSPGTSGHYEQYF	TGTGCCAGCAGCTCCAGTCCCGGGACTAGCGGACACTACGAGCAGTACTTC
TRBV6-2/TRBV6-3	TRBD1	few	TRBJ2-2	CASSYPRYDRAGELFF	TGTGCCAGCAGTTATCCGCGCTATGACAGGGCCGGGGAGCTGTTTTTT
TRBV12-3/TRBV12-4	TRBD1	few	TRBJ1-6	CASSSRQGINSPLHF	TGTGCCAGCAGCTCAAGACAGGGTATTAATTCACCCCTCCACTTT
TRBV20-1	.	.	TRBJ1-1	CSARAQGGAWATEAFF	TGCAGTGCTAGAGCTCAGGGAGGGGCATGGGCCACTGAAGCTTTCTTT
TRBV28	.	few	TRBJ1-2	CASSPTGIYGYTF	TGTGCCAGCAGTCCCACAGGGATCTATGGCTACACCTTC
TRBV4-3	.	.	TRBJ2-1	CASSQRTETYNEQFF	TGCGCCAGCAGTCAACGGACTGAGACCTACAATGAGCAGTTCTTC
TRBV27	.	.	TRBJ1-2	CASKAHGTPYGYTF	TGTGCCAGCAAAGCGCACGGGACACCTTATGGCTACACCTTC
TRBV7-9	.	.	TRBJ2-5	CASSSRDRGETQYF	TGTGCCAGCAGCTCCCGGGACCGGGGGGAGACCCAGTACTTC
TRBV27	.	many	TRBJ1-5	CASSLLGRNQPQHF	TGTGCCAGCAGTTTATTGGGGCGCAATCAGCCCCAGCATTTT
TRBV7-2	.	few	TRBJ2-4	CASSVRGGRAKNIQYF	TGTGCCAGCAGCGTAAGGGGGGGGCGAGCCAAAAACATTCAGTACTTC
TRBV12-3/TRBV12-4	.	.	TRBJ2-1	CASSLLASSYNEQFF	TGTGCCAGCAGTTTACTAGCGAGCTCCTACAATGAGCAGTTCTTC
TRBV6-1	TRBD2	many	TRBJ2-5	CASNGGGPSETQYF	TGTGCCAGCAACGGGGGAGGGCCCTCTGAGACCCAGTACTTC
TRBV18	.	.	TRBJ2-1	CASSPRHLNEQFF	TGTGCCAGCTCACCGCGACATCTCAATGAGCAGTTCTTC
TRBV4-1	.	.	TRBJ1-3	CASSQEGVCLVGNTIYF	TGCGCCAGCAGCCAAGAAGGTGTTTGCCTGGTGGGAAACACCATATATTTT
TRBV27	.	.	TRBJ2-3	CASSWIGDTQYF	TGTGCCAGCAGTTGGATAGGGGATACGCAGTATTTT
TRBV4-1	.	few	TRBJ1-6	CASSQVWIRSPLHF	TGCGCCAGCAGCCAAGTGTGGATACGGTCACCCCTCCACTTT
TRBV6-1	.	many	TRBJ1-5	CASRVDGFSNQPQHF	TGTGCCAGCAGAGTCGACGGGTTTAGCAATCAGCCCCAGCATTTT
TRBV29-1	TRBD1	.	TRBJ1-1	CSVEGGDRETTEAFF	TGCAGCGTTGAGGGGGGGGACAGGGAGACCACTGAAGCTTTCTTT
TRBV12-3/TRBV12-4	.	.	TRBJ1-4	CASTLWVFKEKLFF	TGTGCCAGCACCCTGTGGGTATTCAAAGAAAAACTGTTTTTT
TRBV28	TRBD1	few	TRBJ2-7	CASSLNPYRGGSYEQYF	TGTGCCAGCAGTTTGAACCCCTACAGGGGTGGGTCCTACGAGCAGTACTTC
TRBV7-9	.	.	TRBJ2-1	CASSPRVSPYNEQFF	TGTGCCAGCAGCCCCCGAGTTTCCCCTTACAATGAGCAGTTCTTC
TRBV19	.	.	TRBJ1-1	CASNRAGNTEAFF	TGTGCCAGTAATAGGGCCGGGAACACTGAAGCTTTCTTT
TRBV20-1	.	few	TRBJ2-5	CSARDPPWTQYF	TGCAGTGCTAGAGACCCTCCTTGGACCCAGTACTTC
TRBV11-2	.	few	TRBJ1-6	CASSLDTGNSPLHF	TGTGCCAGCAGCTTAGATACAGGAAATTCACCCCTCCACTTT
TRBV7-9	.	.	TRBJ2-1	CASSSRLEIWDNEQFF	TGTGCCAGCAGCTCTAGACTTGAAATTTGGGACAATGAGCAGTTCTTC
TRBV20-1	TRBD1	many	TRBJ2-7	CSAPGDRDYEQYF	TGCAGTGCCCCTGGGGACAGGGACTACGAGCAGTACTTC
TRBV28	.	few	TRBJ1-5	CASSFGGSNQPQHF	TGTGCCAGCAGTTTTGGGGGGTCCAATCAGCCCCAGCATTTT
TRBV4-1	.	few	TRBJ2-5	CASSSVQTGRQETQYF	TGCGCCAGCAGCTCAGTACAGACAGGACGCCAAGAGACCCAGTACTTC
TRBV7-9	.	.	TRBJ1-2	CASSPTVHLANYGYTF	TGTGCCAGCAGCCCGACAGTCCACCTAGCTAACTATGGCTACACCTTC
TRBV7-3	.	few	TRBJ2-1	CASSLEGFPSNEQFF	TGTGCCAGCAGCTTAGAGGGTTTCCCATCCAATGAGCAGTTCTTC
TRBV4-1	TRBD1	.	TRBJ2-7	CASSQGQFLSSYEQYF	TGCGCCAGCAGCCAGGGACAGTTTCTGAGCTCCTACGAGCAGTACTTC
TRBV6-4	TRBD2	many	TRBJ2-1	CASSTAGGGNEQFF	TGTGCCAGCAGTACCGCGGGAGGAGGCAATGAGCAGTTCTTC
TRBV12-3/TRBV12-4	TRBD1	few	TRBJ2-1	CASSDDRATNEQFF	TGTGCCAGCAGTGACGACAGGGCGACGAATGAGCAGTTCTTC
TRBV28	.	.	TRBJ1-1	CASSIRTDMNTEAFF	TGTGCCAGCAGTATCCGGACAGACATGAACACTGAAGCTTTCTTT
TRBV12-3/TRBV12-4	.	few	TRBJ2-7	CASRPNMGDYEQYF	TGTGCCAGCAGACCTAACATGGGGGACTACGAGCAGTACTTC